What follows are 14 T cell receptor beta chains derived from one specimen sequenced in a study of control samples from healthy donors and cancer patients (dated by TCRdb to 2018 to 2020). To prepare the library, the immunoSEQ multiplex PCR assay was applied. This is the immuneACCESS table as TCRdb keeps it, with only in-frame sequences that have V and J called. A part of the clones is gone; compared with another copy, unresolved V genes explain less than half, and the rest is unexplained. This sample is represented by 60,000 to 75,000 clones; approximately 86% of them were singletons. 15% to 19% of the sample rests with the top ten. The sample comprised blood. The source of these receptors is a man in his 60s in good health.

This clone was observed a single time. The J gene is TRBJ1-2, the V gene TRBV19; D is uncertain. V dropped 5 bases and J dropped 8 bases, with 12 bases sitting between them. The length of the CDR3 is 12 residues. The germline V gene has CDR1 LNHDA and CDR2 SQIVND (reference sequence). The chain's CDR3 is CASSSGVGGYTF. Here the CDR3 DNA reads TGTGCCAGTAGTTCCGGGGTGGGAGGCTACACCTTC.

The rearrangement links TRBV5-6 to TRBJ2-7; D is unclear. CDR1 is SGHDT, CDR2 YYEEEE, per germline. This CDR3 region has 13 residues. Trimming removed 6 bases at V and 3 bases at J, with 13 bases between. The CDR3 is CASTRAEIYEQYF. For the CDR3, the DNA is TGTGCCAGCACCCGGGCCGAGATCTACGAGCAGTACTTC.

The CDR3 spells CASSPDNTPEAFF. The CDR3 coding sequence is TGCGCCAGCAGCCCGGACAATACTCCCGAAGCTTTCTTT. The V call is TRBV5-1, the J call TRBJ1-1; weak D call: TRBD1 (5 bases). The CDR3 consists of 13 residues. V lost 4 bases and J lost 8, with 15 bases in between. Germline assignment: CDR1 SGHRS and CDR2 YFSETQ.

The chain carries TRBV19 and TRBJ2-1, with 8 bases fitting TRBD2. The trim removed 3 bases at V and 1 base at J, leaving 2 bases unmatched. The CDR3 sequence is 15 residues long. CDR1 and CDR2 from the germline V gene are LNHDA and SQIVND (reference sequence). Written as DNA, the CDR3 is TGTGCCAGTAGTATTGCGGGAGGTTCCTACAATGAGCAGTTCTTC. It encodes CASSIAGGSYNEQFF.

The chain combines TRBV3-1 (or the pseudogene TRBV3-2) with TRBJ2-6; the D is unclear. The germline gives CDR1 LGHDT, CDR2 YNNKEL (reference sequence). V was cut by 8 bases and J by 0 bases, with 5 bases left in between. The length of the CDR3 is 13 residues. CDR3 sequence: CASGSSGANVLTF. The CDR3 DNA sequence: TGTGCCAGCGGAAGCTCTGGGGCCAACGTCCTGACTTTC.

V gene TRBV29-1 combines with J gene TRBJ2-5; 11 bases map to TRBD2. There are 16 residues in the CDR3. Germline V lookup: CDR1 SQVTM, CDR2 ANQGSEA. The V gene end was trimmed by 4 bases and the J gene end by 5 bases; junction bases not matched to a gene: 12. The CDR3 is CSVGGLAGGPDETQYF. The DNA of the CDR3 is TGCAGCGTTGGAGGGTTAGCGGGAGGGCCTGACGAGACCCAGTACTTC. The whole variable domain, remainder taken from reference TRBV29-1 and TRBJ2-5, is SAVISQKPSRDICQRGTSLTIQCQVDSQVTMMFWYRQQPGQSLTLIATANQGSEATYESGFVIDKFPISRPNLTFSTLTVSNMSPEDSSIYLCSVGGLAGGPDETQYFGPGTRLLVL.

The CDR3 here is CASSLTQGNEQFF. As DNA, the CDR3 is TGTGCCAGCAGTTTGACCCAGGGCAATGAGCAGTTCTTC. V is TRBV28 and J is TRBJ2-1; the D gene is possibly TRBD1 (5 bases). Germline V gives CDR1 MDHEN, CDR2 SYDVKM. V was pared by 3 bases and J by 6 bases, with 9 bases between. The CDR3 extends over 13 amino acids.

The V and J genes are TRBV7-9 and TRBJ1-2, with D perhaps matching TRBD1 (6 bases). This CDR3 has 16 amino acids. From germline, CDR1 is SEHNR and CDR2 FQNEAQ (reference sequence). The ends were cut back, 1 base at V and 6 bases at J, with 18 bases in the middle. CDR3: CASSLVPGGRLDGYTF. As DNA, the CDR3 is TGTGCCAGCAGCTTAGTTCCGGGGGGCCGCCTGGATGGCTACACCTTC.

The chain combines TRBV2 with TRBJ2-5; D ambiguous. CDR1 is SNHLY and CDR2 is FYNNEI in the germline V gene. With 6 bases removed from V and 5 bases from J, the gap between germline ends came to 13 bases. The CDR3 is 13 residues long. CDR3 bases: TGTGCCAGCAGGGCCATTGTGTGGGAGACCCAGTACTTC. It yields the protein CASRAIVWETQYF.

The CDR3 reads CASSPGLAGGPGNEQYF. CDR3 sequence (DNA): TGTGCCAGCAGCCCAGGACTAGCGGGAGGGCCCGGGAACGAGCAGTACTTC. The gene calls are TRBV7-6 and TRBJ2-7, with TRBD2 matching over 15 bases. Trimming cost V 5 bases and J 5 bases; bases outside gene matches: 10. The germline gives CDR1 SGHVS, CDR2 FNYEAQ. There are 17 residues in the CDR3.

The chain uses TRBV16 and TRBJ1-6, with D unclear. The length of the CDR3 is 14 residues. CDR1 is KGHSY and CDR2 is FQNENV in the germline V gene. V lost 0 bases, J lost 6 bases, and 6 bases lay in between. CDR3 protein: CASSQSPFNSPLHF. The CDR3 nucleotides are TGTGCCAGCAGCCAATCGCCCTTTAATTCACCCCTCCACTTT.

The chain has TRBV2 and TRBJ2-1; D gene ambiguous. This CDR3 region has 13 residues. CDR1 SNHLY and CDR2 FYNNEI come from the germline V gene. The V gene lost 1 base and the J gene lost 9 bases, with 10 bases spanning the gap. The CDR3 nucleotides are TGTGCCAGCAGTGAAGTTCTGGAAGTTGAGCAGTTCTTC. This gives the protein CASSEVLEVEQFF.

The V call is TRBV10-1, the J call TRBJ1-1; a weak D match, TRBD1 (6 bases). Germline-derived CDR1 and CDR2 are WNHNN and SYGVQD (reference sequence). The CDR3 covers 13 residues. V gave up 11 bases and J gave up 1 base, with 14 bases separating them. This CDR3 is CAAAAGENTEAFF. CDR3 sequence (DNA): TGCGCCGCAGCCGCAGGGGAGAACACTGAAGCTTTCTTT.

The chain couples TRBV2 to TRBJ2-6, with TRBD1 matching over 7 bases. The CDR3 extends over 17 amino acids. V lost 1 base and J lost 0; bases outside the gene matches: 3. In germline, CDR1 is SNHLY, CDR2 FYNNEI. The CDR3 nucleotides are TGTGCCAGCAGTGAAGAGGGGGCGAACTCTGGGGCCAACGTCCTGACTTTC. Its translation is CASSEEGANSGANVLTF. The full variable domain, completed using reference TRBV2 and TRBJ2-6, is EPEVTQTPSHQVTQMGQEVILRCVPISNHLYFYWYRQILGQKVEFLVSFYNNEISEKSEIFDDQFSVERPDGSNFTLKIRSTKLEDSAMYFCASSEEGANSGANVLTFGAGSRLTVL.